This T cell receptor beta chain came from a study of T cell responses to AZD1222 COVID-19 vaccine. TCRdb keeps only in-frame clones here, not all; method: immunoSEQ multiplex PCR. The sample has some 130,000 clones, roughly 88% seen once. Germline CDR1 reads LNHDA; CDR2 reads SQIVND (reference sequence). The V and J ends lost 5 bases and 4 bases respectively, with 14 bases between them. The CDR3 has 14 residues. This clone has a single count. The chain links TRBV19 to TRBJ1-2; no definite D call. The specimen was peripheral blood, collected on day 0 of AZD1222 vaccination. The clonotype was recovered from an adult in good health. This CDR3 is CASSGGSIGYGYTF. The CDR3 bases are TGTGCCAGTAGTGGTGGGTCGATCGGCTATGGCTACACCTTC.